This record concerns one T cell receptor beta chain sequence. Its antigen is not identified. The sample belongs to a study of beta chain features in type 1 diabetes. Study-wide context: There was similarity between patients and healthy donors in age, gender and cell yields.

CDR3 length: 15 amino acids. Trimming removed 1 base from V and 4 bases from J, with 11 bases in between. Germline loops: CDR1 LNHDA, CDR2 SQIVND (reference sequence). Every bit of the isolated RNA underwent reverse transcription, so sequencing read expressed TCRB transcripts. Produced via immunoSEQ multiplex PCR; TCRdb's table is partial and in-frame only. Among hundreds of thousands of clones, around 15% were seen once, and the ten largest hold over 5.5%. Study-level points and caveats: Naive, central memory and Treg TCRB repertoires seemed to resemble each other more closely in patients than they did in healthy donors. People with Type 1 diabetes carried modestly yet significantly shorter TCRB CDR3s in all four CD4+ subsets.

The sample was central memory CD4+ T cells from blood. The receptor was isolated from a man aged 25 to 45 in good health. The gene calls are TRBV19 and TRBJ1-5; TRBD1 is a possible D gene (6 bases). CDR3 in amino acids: CASSIGGTPNQPQHF. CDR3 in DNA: TGTGCCAGTAGTATAGGAGGGACACCTAATCAGCCCCAGCATTTT.